Below, 14 T cell receptor beta chains from the same sample are listed, as sequenced in a study of cytomegalovirus exposure and HLA in healthy donors. Primers: 60 Vbeta forward and 13 Jbeta reverse. Here immunoSEQ multiplex PCR was the method, and the copy in TCRdb shows in-frame clones only, minus some. The table includes about 130,000 clones, about 80% detected once. Sequencing input: PBMCs. The receptors stem from a man younger than 40 in good health and CMV-seropositive.

This clone was seen more than once but under ten times. The J gene is TRBJ1-1, the V gene TRBV25-1; D is unclear. CDR1 is MGHDK, CDR2 SYGVNS, per germline. Trimming removed 3 bases from V and 4 bases from J, with 6 bases in between. The CDR3 loop spans 12 amino acids. This chain's CDR3 is CASSDRSTEAFF. Written as DNA, the CDR3 is TGTGCCAGCAGTGATCGCAGCACTGAAGCTTTCTTT.

The rearrangement links TRBV4-2 to TRBJ2-7; 7 bases align to TRBD2. The CDR3 has 15 amino acids. The V segment lost 1 base and the J segment 2 bases; nucleotides outside the gene matches: 5. The germline CDR1 and CDR2 sequences are LGHNA and YNFKEQ. The CDR3 coding sequence is TGTGCCAGCAGCCAAGTCTCCGGGACTACCTACGAGCAGTACTTC. Translating it yields CASSQVSGTTYEQYF.

The chain employs TRBV9 and TRBJ2-5; TRBD2 agrees at 10 bases. CDR3 size: 19 residues. The V gene's germline CDR1 is SGDLS and CDR2 YYNGEE. Trimming at V came to 0 bases and at J to 1 base, leaving 12 bases not matched to a gene. This CDR3 reads CASSVGLGTSDPLQETQYF. The CDR3 bases are TGTGCCAGCAGCGTAGGGTTGGGGACTAGCGACCCCCTCCAAGAGACCCAGTACTTC.

The chain employs TRBV10-3 and TRBJ1-5; unclear D gene. Per the germline V gene, CDR1 is ENHRY and CDR2 is SYGVKD. The CDR3 contains 13 residues. The V end lost 6 bases, the J end lost 6 bases, and 12 bases lay between the germline ends. CDR3 bases: TGTGCCATCAGGGATCGGGCGGGTCAGCCCCAGCATTTT. Its protein is CAIRDRAGQPQHF.

The rearrangement links TRBV4-3 to TRBJ2-5, with 8 positions matching TRBD2. This CDR3 region has 16 residues. V dropped 0 bases and J dropped 3; count of bases not matched to a gene: 6. In germline, CDR1 is LGHNA, CDR2 YSLEER. The CDR3 nucleotides are TGCGCCAGCAGCCAAGATCCCCGACTAGCGAAAGAGACCCAGTACTTC. Protein product: CASSQDPRLAKETQYF.

J is TRBJ1-2 and V is TRBV7-2, with 10 positions matching TRBD1. The CDR3 covers 18 residues. Germline V gene data show CDR1 as SGHTA and CDR2 as FQGNSA. Losses at the gene ends were 2 bases for V and 4 bases for J; bases not matched to a gene: 13. The CDR3 region is CASSLQGTGVKTGYGYTF. In DNA, the CDR3 is TGTGCCAGCAGCTTACAGGGGACAGGGGTGAAGACGGGCTATGGCTACACCTTC.

V usage is TRBV27 and J usage is TRBJ2-3; 14 positions match TRBD2. The length of the CDR3 is 14 residues. The trim removed 3 bases at V and 11 bases at J, leaving 4 bases unmatched. From germline, CDR1 is MNHEY and CDR2 SMNVEV (reference sequence). CDR3 loop: CASSLGLAGVGQYF. CDR3 coding DNA: TGTGCCAGCAGTTTGGGACTAGCGGGAGTGGGGCAGTATTTT.

The rearrangement links TRBV18 to TRBJ1-5; TRBD1 matches 10 bases. Germline trimming cut 3 bases from V and 4 bases from J; bases unmatched to any gene: 3. The CDR3 has 15 residues. CDR1 KGHSH and CDR2 LQKENI come from the germline V gene. CDR3 coding DNA: TGTGCCAGCTCACCGGGACAGGGGAAAAATCAGCCCCAGCATTTT. Encoded protein: CASSPGQGKNQPQHF.

This clone was observed once. This rearrangement joins TRBV10-3 to TRBJ2-7; D possibly corresponds to TRBD1 (6 bases). CDR3 size: 13 residues. Germline V lookup: CDR1 ENHRY, CDR2 SYGVKD. V was shortened by 4 bases and J by 5 bases, with 12 bases between the two germline ends. CDR3 in amino acids: CAISGSGVHEQYF. CDR3 coding DNA: TGTGCCATCAGTGGTTCAGGGGTCCACGAGCAGTACTTC.

The chain links TRBV30 to TRBJ2-3; tentatively, D is TRBD2 (5 bases). Germline CDR1 is GTSNPN and CDR2 is SVGIG (reference sequence). Between the trimmed V and J ends, which lost 6 bases and 6 bases, there was a span of 22 bases. The CDR3 length is 15 residues. Here the CDR3 DNA reads TGTGCCTGCGAACTCTTCTCCGGGAAACTCGATACGCAGTATTTT. It is translated as CACELFSGKLDTQYF.

The chain links TRBV6-1 to TRBJ2-3; weak D call: TRBD2 (6 bases). Germline CDR1 MNHNS, CDR2 SASEGT. Trimming cost V 1 base and J 2 bases, with 22 bases left between them. CDR3 size: 19 residues. In DNA form, the CDR3 reads TGTGCCAGCAGTGAAGGGAGGGACTTAACCGGGATGGCCACAGATACGCAGTATTTT. This codes for CASSEGRDLTGMATDTQYF.

The chain joins TRBV27 to TRBJ2-1; TRBD2 agrees at 9 bases. The germline V gene has CDR1 MNHEY and CDR2 SMNVEV (reference sequence). The junction had 18 bases not matched to a gene; V was cut back by 6 bases and J by 3 bases. There are 19 residues in the CDR3. This chain's CDR3 is CASRKYSGRILRGYNEQFF. The DNA of the CDR3 is TGTGCCAGCAGGAAATATAGCGGGAGAATACTCCGGGGCTACAATGAGCAGTTCTTC.

This chain links TRBV27 with TRBJ1-3; no firm D call. With 5 bases removed from V and 2 bases from J, the gap between germline ends came to 10 bases. CDR3 length: 14 amino acids. From germline, CDR1 is MNHEY and CDR2 SMNVEV (reference sequence). CDR3 nucleotide sequence: TGTGCCAGCAGTCAAACTTTCCCTGGAAACACCATATATTTT. Translation: CASSQTFPGNTIYF.

The V call is TRBV9, the J call TRBJ1-1; a weak D match, TRBD1 (5 bases). CDR1 is SGDLS, CDR2 YYNGEE, per germline. V shed 4 bases and J shed 4 bases, with 20 bases lying between them. The CDR3 loop spans 16 amino acids. This CDR3 reads CASSPREASRGTEAFF. The CDR3 DNA reads TGTGCCAGCAGCCCCCGGGAGGCCTCTAGGGGCACTGAAGCTTTCTTT.